Listed here are 18 T cell receptor beta chains from one sample, sequenced in a study of blood T cell repertoires in COVID-19. Here immunoSEQ multiplex PCR was the method, and the copy in TCRdb shows in-frame clones only, minus some. The table has 65,000 to 80,000 clones, 75% to 90% seen once. Sequenced sample: peripheral blood. Source of these receptors: a man aged 25-45 years with acute or convalescent COVID-19.

V and J are TRBV5-4 and TRBJ1-4; 7 nucleotides align to TRBD1. Per the germline V gene, CDR1 is SGHNT and CDR2 is YYREEE (reference sequence). After removal of 4 bases from V and 4 bases from J, the junction contained 4 bases not matched to a gene. The CDR3 extends over 14 amino acids. CDR3: CASSMGTVNEKLFF. CDR3 sequence (DNA): TGTGCCAGCAGCATGGGGACAGTTAATGAAAAACTGTTTTTT.

This rearrangement joins TRBV29-1 to TRBJ1-1; perhaps TRBD1 as D (6 bases). In germline, CDR1 is SQVTM, CDR2 ANQGSEA. V lost 7 bases, J lost 0 bases, and 12 bases lay in between. This CDR3 has 13 residues. This CDR3 is CSANRELNTEAFF. In DNA, the CDR3 is TGCAGCGCCAACAGGGAATTGAACACTGAAGCTTTCTTT.

This clone was counted between two and nine times. The V gene is TRBV5-1, the J gene TRBJ2-1, with 8 bases matching TRBD2. CDR3 size: 14 residues. Trimming at V came to 4 bases and at J to 7 bases, leaving 7 bases not matched to a gene. Germline CDR1 reads SGHRS; CDR2 reads YFSETQ. The CDR3: CASSVGLAGNEQFF. The CDR3 bases are TGCGCCAGCAGCGTAGGACTAGCCGGGAATGAGCAGTTCTTC.

The chain has TRBV6-5 and TRBJ1-3, with 7 bases lining up with TRBD1. Germline trimming cut 8 bases from V and 1 base from J; bases unmatched to any gene: 2. The CDR3 runs 13 residues. CDR1 is MNHEY and CDR2 is SVGAGI in the germline V gene. The DNA of the CDR3 is TGTGCCAGCCGGGACAGTTCTGGAAACACCATATATTTT. Protein sequence: CASRDSSGNTIYF.

V usage is TRBV7-2 and J usage is TRBJ1-1, with D maybe TRBD1 (6 bases). CDR3 length: 15 residues. V dropped 3 bases and J dropped 1 base, with 12 bases sitting between them. CDR1 is SGHTA and CDR2 is FQGNSA in the germline V gene. Here the CDR3 DNA reads TGTGCCAGCAGCTTTACACCAGGGGCGAACACTGAAGCTTTCTTT. Translated, it gives CASSFTPGANTEAFF.

This clone occurred a few times. The chain has TRBV5-6 and TRBJ2-1; tentatively, D is TRBD1 (6 bases). Germline V gives CDR1 SGHDT, CDR2 YYEEEE. CDR3 length equals 13 residues. V gave up 4 bases and J gave up 3 bases, with 8 bases separating them. CDR3 nucleotide sequence: TGTGCCAGCAGCACGGACAGCTACAATGAGCAGTTCTTC. It specifies CASSTDSYNEQFF.

This clone has only one observation. The rearrangement joins TRBV6-5 to TRBJ1-2, with 9 bases matching TRBD1. CDR1 MNHEY and CDR2 SVGAGI come from the germline V gene. The CDR3 contains 14 residues. The junction had 5 bases not matched to a gene; V was cut back by 5 bases and J by 4 bases. CDR3 residues: CASSPQGASYGYTF. The CDR3 DNA reads TGTGCCAGCAGTCCACAGGGGGCAAGCTATGGCTACACCTTC.

CDR3 in DNA: TGTGCCAGCAGACGAGGGACAGGGGATGGCTACACCTTC. This encodes CASRRGTGDGYTF. This rearrangement joins TRBV7-2 to TRBJ1-2, with TRBD1 identical over 10 bases. The CDR3 spans 13 residues. Trimming at V came to 6 bases and at J to 6 bases, leaving 4 bases not matched to a gene. Germline CDR1 SGHTA, CDR2 FQGNSA.

Points on this clone: Its ends do not fully match the called genes, so a read error is possible. The chain links TRBV10-3 to TRBJ1-1; 7 positions match TRBD1. Germline values: CDR1 ENHRY, CDR2 SYGVKD. CDR3 length: 13 amino acids. The CDR3 coding sequence is TGTGCCATCAGCCTACAGGGGAACGCTGAAGCTTTCTTT. This codes for CAISLQGNAEAFF.

The chain recombines TRBV11-2 with TRBJ1-3, with TRBD1 as a possible D gene (6 bases). Germline loops: CDR1 SGHAT, CDR2 FQNNGV. With 3 bases removed from V and 0 bases from J, the gap between germline ends came to 12 bases. The CDR3 loop spans 16 amino acids. The CDR3 region is CASSFDGGSSGNTIYF. The CDR3 region has the DNA TGTGCCAGCAGCTTCGATGGGGGCTCCTCTGGAAACACCATATATTTT.

The chain is built from TRBV30 and TRBJ1-5; D gene unclear. Looked up from germline, CDR1 is GTSNPN and CDR2 is SVGIG (reference sequence). The CDR3 runs 13 residues. V was cut by 3 bases and J by 4 bases, with 10 bases left in between. CDR3 sequence: CAWSKGGNQPQHF. DNA for the CDR3: TGTGCCTGGAGCAAGGGAGGTAATCAGCCCCAGCATTTT.

This chain connects TRBV6-6 to TRBJ1-2; 10 nucleotides line up with TRBD1. The CDR3 contains 15 residues. Trimming took 8 bases from V and 2 from J; bases not matched to a gene: 8. Germline assignment: CDR1 MNHNY and CDR2 SVGAGI (reference sequence). In DNA, the CDR3 is TGTGCCAGCTGGCCCCGGGACAGGGGAAACTATGGCTACACCTTC. The encoded protein is CASWPRDRGNYGYTF.

The chain recombines TRBV5-1 with TRBJ1-2; TRBD1 aligns across 9 bases. Trimming removed 0 bases from V and 6 bases from J; junction bases left unmatched: 0. The germline V gene encodes CDR1 SGHRS and CDR2 YFSETQ. This CDR3 is built from 13 residues. The CDR3 sequence: CASSLGTGDGYTF. For the CDR3, the DNA is TGCGCCAGCAGCTTGGGGACAGGGGATGGCTACACCTTC.

V usage is TRBV30 and J usage is TRBJ2-5, with 11 nucleotides matching TRBD2. The CDR3 has 15 amino acids. Germline trimming cut 3 bases from V and 4 bases from J; bases unmatched to any gene: 7. Germline V lookup: CDR1 GTSNPN, CDR2 SVGIG (reference sequence). CDR3 DNA sequence: TGTGCCTGGAGCTTTAGCGGGGGGGCGGGAGAGACCCAGTACTTC. This codes for CAWSFSGGAGETQYF.

The chain carries TRBV18 and TRBJ1-2, with TRBD1 matching 10 bases. CDR1 and CDR2 from the germline V gene are KGHSH and LQKENI. V trimming: 5 bases; J trimming: 5 bases; junction bases outside the gene matches: 11. The CDR3 extends over 16 amino acids. CDR3 DNA sequence: TGTGCCAGCTCAGCGGGACAGGGGAGCTTTGGATATGGCTACACCTTC. Translation: CASSAGQGSFGYGYTF.

V gene TRBV19 combines with J gene TRBJ1-2; 7 positions match TRBD1. There are 12 residues in the CDR3. V gave up 6 bases and J gave up 3 bases; unmatched junction bases: 1. In germline, CDR1 is LNHDA, CDR2 SQIVND (reference sequence). CDR3 DNA: TGTGCCAGTAGAGACAGGGACTATGGCTACACCTTC. Protein sequence: CASRDRDYGYTF.

The chain uses TRBV7-6 and TRBJ2-5; D possibly corresponds to TRBD1 (6 bases). The V and J ends lost 3 bases and 5 bases respectively, with 16 bases between them. The CDR3 covers 15 residues. Germline loops: CDR1 SGHVS, CDR2 FNYEAQ. CDR3 region: CASSFDGQLVETQYF. As DNA, the CDR3 is TGTGCCAGCAGCTTTGATGGACAGCTCGTGGAGACCCAGTACTTC.

CDR3 coding DNA: TGTGCCAGCAGCCAGTGGACAGGGGGAAACATTCAGTACTTC. Translated, it gives CASSQWTGGNIQYF. The V and J genes are TRBV13 and TRBJ2-4, with 10 bases identical to TRBD1. Germline CDR1 PRHDT, CDR2 FYEKMQ (reference sequence). CDR3 length: 14 amino acids. The trim removed 5 bases at V and 6 bases at J, leaving 4 bases unmatched.